Following are 14 T cell receptor beta chains from one sample sequenced in a study of T cell repertoires in aging, cancer and after chemotherapy. A mixed TRB-A/B primer pool amplified rearranged TRB by multiplex touch-down PCR. Each CDR3 protein is one row after TCRdb ran MiXCR on the multiplex PCR reads. In the table there are about 1,400 distinct CDR3 sequences, around 49% of which are singletons. TCR beta rearrangements were amplified from peripheral blood genomic DNA. The sequenced sample was blood. These receptors were obtained from a human donor with a blood cancer.

The CDR3 DNA follows: TGTGCCAGCACCTTAAGAGCGGGGGGCACAGATACGCAGTATTTT. Protein: CASTLRAGGTDTQYF. V is TRBV6-5 and J is TRBJ2-3; 8 bases align to TRBD2. The CDR3 consists of 15 residues. Germline CDR1 reads MNHEY; CDR2 reads SVGAGI. Trimming removed 7 bases from V and 1 base from J; junction bases left unmatched: 7.

This clonotype is classed as medium-sized. The rearrangement links TRBV5-6 to TRBJ1-6; D is ambiguous. The ends were cut back, 1 base at V and 0 bases at J, with 8 bases in the middle. This CDR3 spans 16 amino acids. The germline gives CDR1 SGHDT, CDR2 YYEEEE. The CDR3 nucleotides are TGTGCCAGCAGCTTGATAAGAAGCTCCTATAATTCACCCCTCCACTTT. Encoded protein: CASSLIRSSYNSPLHF.

This clonotype is medium-sized in the sample. The rearrangement joins TRBV5-1 to TRBJ1-1; D call uncertain. With 0 bases removed from V and 1 base from J, the gap between germline ends came to 7 bases. The CDR3 is 14 amino acids. Per germline, CDR1 SGHRS and CDR2 YFSETQ. The CDR3 nucleotides read TGCGCCAGCAGCTTGGATTGGAGGAACACTGAAGCTTTCTTT. This codes for CASSLDWRNTEAFF.

In its sample, this clonotype was seen a few times. This sequence joins TRBV10-3 and TRBJ2-7; weak D call: TRBD1 (5 bases). Germline CDR1 ENHRY, CDR2 SYGVKD. This CDR3 region has 14 residues. V lost 9 bases and J 6 bases, leaving 21 bases between the germline ends. This chain's CDR3 is CAISPRVPLGEQYF. The CDR3 coding sequence is TGTGCCATATCACCCAGGGTCCCTTTAGGCGAGCAGTACTTC.

Judged by abundance, this clonotype is large. The genes are TRBV5-5 and TRBJ1-5, with D possibly TRBD1 on 5 matching bases. V lost 4 bases and J 4 bases, leaving 9 bases between the germline ends. CDR3 length: 13 residues. Germline CDR1 SGHKS, CDR2 YYEKEE (reference sequence). The CDR3 nucleotides are TGTGCCAGCAGCACCAGGGAAAATCAGCCCCAGCATTTT. It yields the protein CASSTRENQPQHF. The entire variable domain, with the rest obtained from reference TRBV5-5 and TRBJ1-5, is as follows: DAGVTQSPTHLIKTRGQQVTLRCSPISGHKSVSWYQQVLGQGPQFIFQYYEKEERGRGNFPDRFSARQFPNYSSELNVNALLLGDSALYLCASSTRENQPQHFGDGTRLSIL.

Sample share makes this clonotype large. V usage is TRBV27 and J usage is TRBJ1-2, with 7 positions matching TRBD1. Germline V gives CDR1 MNHEY, CDR2 SMNVEV (reference sequence). Losses at the gene ends were 6 bases for V and 11 bases for J; bases not matched to a gene: 15. The length of the CDR3 is 14 residues. The CDR3 sequence: CASRTLPATGCYTF. DNA for the CDR3: TGTGCCAGCAGAACCCTGCCAGCGACAGGGTGTTACACCTTC.

This chain uses TRBV2 with TRBJ1-1; no definite D call. Germline V CDR1 and CDR2: SNHLY, FYNNEI. Trimming took 3 bases from V and 1 from J, leaving 9 bases between them. The CDR3 runs 14 residues. CDR3 bases: TGTGCCAGCAGTGATCATGGAAAGAACACTGAAGCTTTCTTT. Encoded protein: CASSDHGKNTEAFF.

The chain has TRBV6-6 and TRBJ2-7; D remains unclear. This CDR3 has 12 amino acids. The germline V gene encodes CDR1 MNHNY and CDR2 SVGAGI (reference sequence). V was shortened by 8 bases and J by 7 bases, with 15 bases between the two germline ends. This CDR3 is CASEQTTREQYF. For the CDR3, the DNA is TGTGCCAGCGAACAGACAACACGAGAGCAGTACTTC.

The chain is built from TRBV5-1 and TRBJ1-1, with a weak D call TRBD1 (5 bases). The length of the CDR3 is 15 residues. V was clipped by 4 bases and J by 4 bases, with 17 bases between them. Per germline, CDR1 SGHRS and CDR2 YFSETQ. CDR3 residues: CASSDLMGGGTEAFF. The CDR3 bases are TGCGCCAGCAGCGATCTAATGGGGGGGGGCACTGAAGCTTTCTTT.

The chain recombines TRBV27 with TRBJ2-2; TRBD1 matches 12 bases. The germline V gene encodes CDR1 MNHEY and CDR2 SMNVEV (reference sequence). This CDR3 contains 17 residues. V shed 0 bases, J shed 4 bases, and the junction held 3 bases outside the gene matches. CDR3 coding DNA: TGTGCCAGCAGTTTATCGGGACAGGGGGCGAGCACCGGGGAGCTGTTTTTT. Translated: CASSLSGQGASTGELFF.

The chain couples TRBV12-3 or TRBV12-4 to TRBJ1-5; D is uncertain. Trimming removed 3 bases from V and 7 bases from J, with 10 bases in between. CDR3 size: 13 residues. The DNA for the CDR3 is TGTGCCAGCAGTTTGCAGTCAACGCAGCCCCAGCATTTT. Translation gives CASSLQSTQPQHF.

V is TRBV29-1 and J is TRBJ2-1, with 10 bases fitting TRBD2. This CDR3 is 14 amino acids long. The V segment lost 8 bases and the J segment 4 bases; nucleotides outside the gene matches: 8. Germline CDR1 is SQVTM and CDR2 is ANQGSEA. In DNA, the CDR3 is TGCAGCTCCCGACTAGCGGGTGAATACAATGAGCAGTTCTTC. Translation gives CSSRLAGEYNEQFF.

This clonotype was picked up a small number of times. The chain joins TRBV29-1 to TRBJ1-1, with TRBD1 matching 7 bases. The V segment lost 5 bases and the J segment 4 bases; nucleotides outside the gene matches: 7. CDR3 length equals 13 residues. Germline V CDR1 and CDR2: SQVTM, ANQGSEA. CDR3 residues: CSVQTGQGTEAFF. CDR3 nucleotide sequence: TGCAGCGTTCAGACAGGGCAGGGCACTGAAGCTTTCTTT.

This clonotype has only one observation. The chain is built from TRBV19 and TRBJ1-5; no clear D. Germline V gene sequence: CDR1 LNHDA, CDR2 SQIVND (reference sequence). Trimming took off 1 base at V and 5 bases at J, with 6 bases between the two ends. This CDR3 has 13 residues. CDR3 sequence: CASSIGAYQPQHF. The CDR3 DNA is TGTGCCAGTAGTATAGGGGCTTATCAGCCCCAGCATTTT.